The rows below give T cell receptor beta chains drawn from one sample of a study of T-cell reconstitution after alpha-beta-depleted transplantation in children. One entry per CDR3 protein results from TCRdb running MiXCR on the PCR reads. The sample contains approximately 240,000 distinct CDR3 sequences, approximately 9.5% of which appear only once. The input for sequencing was PBMCs from the stem cell graft donor, taken from the stem cell graft. All receptors come from a human donor who donated a stem cell graft to a child with acute lymphoblastic leukemia. The CDR3 runs from the conserved cysteine through the conserved F or W. D genes are given only for firm matches. A row's size may be missing; if present it is once, few, many or a size class.

d_gene | j_gene | v_gene | abundance | CDR3nt | CDR3aa
TRBD2 | TRBJ2-1 | TRBV10-2 | NA | TGCGCCAGCACAGAGCGGGGGGGCCGAAGTGAGCAGTTCTTC | CASTERGGRSEQFF
NA | TRBJ2-2 | TRBV12-3/TRBV12-4 | NA | TGTGCCAGCAGTGGGCCACCGGGGCCCCCCGGGGAGCTGTTTTTT | CASSGPPGPPGELFF
NA | TRBJ1-5 | TRBV7-8 | few | TGTGCCAGCAGCCCCCGGGACCCTATATGGAATCAGCCCCAGCATTTT | CASSPRDPIWNQPQHF
TRBD1 | TRBJ1-2 | TRBV20-1 | many | TGCAGTGCTAGAGACACAGGGGGCCAATATGGCTACACCTTC | CSARDTGGQYGYTF
NA | TRBJ2-1 | TRBV11-2 | many | TGTGCCAGCAGCCCTAGGACCAGAACGAAGCAGTTCTTC | CASSPRTRTKQFF
NA | TRBJ2-3 | TRBV29-1 | NA | TGCAGCGTTTCTAGCCCCAGCACAGATACGCAGTATTTT | CSVSSPSTDTQYF
NA | TRBJ1-1 | TRBV5-1 | many | TGCGCCAGCAGCTTGGTGAGTGGGAACGGGAACACTGAAGCTTTCTTT | CASSLVSGNGNTEAFF
NA | TRBJ1-5 | TRBV7-2 | NA | TGTGCCAGCAGCCCCGGACCTTTCCAACAGCCCCAGCATTTT | CASSPGPFQQPQHF
NA | TRBJ1-4 | TRBV12-3/TRBV12-4 | many | TGTGCCAGCATTACGCAGGGTGTTGGGCAAACTAATGAAAAACTGTTTTTT | CASITQGVGQTNEKLFF
NA | TRBJ2-7 | TRBV4-3 | NA | TGCGCCAGCAGCCAAGATTTCGACGGTGCCTACGAGCAGTACTTC | CASSQDFDGAYEQYF
NA | TRBJ2-2 | TRBV29-1 | few | TGCAGCGTTGGGAGGAAACTCAGCGGGGAGCTGTTTTTT | CSVGRKLSGELFF
TRBD2 | TRBJ2-1 | TRBV7-2 | few | TGTGCCAGCAGCTTAGGGGGCGGGGGGGCGAATGAGCAGTTCTTC | CASSLGGGGANEQFF
NA | TRBJ2-7 | TRBV4-3 | NA | TGCGCCAGCAGCCAAGGTTCCAACGTCAACTACGAGCAGTACTTC | CASSQGSNVNYEQYF
TRBD1 | TRBJ1-1 | TRBV15 | NA | TGTGCCACCAGCAGGCACAGGGGGAGGACTGAAGCTTTCTTT | CATSRHRGRTEAFF